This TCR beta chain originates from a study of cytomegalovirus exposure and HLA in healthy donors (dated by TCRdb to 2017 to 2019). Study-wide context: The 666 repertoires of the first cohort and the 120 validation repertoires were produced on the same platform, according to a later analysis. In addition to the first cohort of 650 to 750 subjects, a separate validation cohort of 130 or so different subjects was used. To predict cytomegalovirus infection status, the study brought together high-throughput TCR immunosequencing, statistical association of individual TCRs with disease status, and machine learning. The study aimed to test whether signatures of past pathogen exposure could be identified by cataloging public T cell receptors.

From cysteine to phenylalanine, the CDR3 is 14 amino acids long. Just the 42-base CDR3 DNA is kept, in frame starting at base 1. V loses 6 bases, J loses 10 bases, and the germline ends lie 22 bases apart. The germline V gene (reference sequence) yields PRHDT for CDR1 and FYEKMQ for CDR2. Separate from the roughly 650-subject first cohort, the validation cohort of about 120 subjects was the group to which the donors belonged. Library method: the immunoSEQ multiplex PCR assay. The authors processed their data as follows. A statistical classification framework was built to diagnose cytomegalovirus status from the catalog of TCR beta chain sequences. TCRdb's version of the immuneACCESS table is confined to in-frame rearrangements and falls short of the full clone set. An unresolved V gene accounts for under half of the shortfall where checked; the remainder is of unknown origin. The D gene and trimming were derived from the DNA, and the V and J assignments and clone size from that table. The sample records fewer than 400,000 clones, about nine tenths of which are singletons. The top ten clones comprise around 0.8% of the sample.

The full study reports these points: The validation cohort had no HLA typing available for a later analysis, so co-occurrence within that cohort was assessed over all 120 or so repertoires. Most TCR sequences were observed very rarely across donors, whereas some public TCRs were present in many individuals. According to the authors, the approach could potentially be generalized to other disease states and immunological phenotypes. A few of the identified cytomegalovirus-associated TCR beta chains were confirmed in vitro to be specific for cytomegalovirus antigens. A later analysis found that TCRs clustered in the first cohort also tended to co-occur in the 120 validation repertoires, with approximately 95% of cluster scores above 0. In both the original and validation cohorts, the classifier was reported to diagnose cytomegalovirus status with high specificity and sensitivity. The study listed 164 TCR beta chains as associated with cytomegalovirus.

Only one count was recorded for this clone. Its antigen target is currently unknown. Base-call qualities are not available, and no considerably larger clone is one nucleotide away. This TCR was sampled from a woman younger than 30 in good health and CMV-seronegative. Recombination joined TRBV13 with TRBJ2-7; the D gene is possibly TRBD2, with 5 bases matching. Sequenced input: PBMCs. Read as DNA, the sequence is TGTGCCAGCAGGGGCGGAGGACGCTCCGTTATCCAGTACTTC. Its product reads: CASRGGGRSVIQYF.